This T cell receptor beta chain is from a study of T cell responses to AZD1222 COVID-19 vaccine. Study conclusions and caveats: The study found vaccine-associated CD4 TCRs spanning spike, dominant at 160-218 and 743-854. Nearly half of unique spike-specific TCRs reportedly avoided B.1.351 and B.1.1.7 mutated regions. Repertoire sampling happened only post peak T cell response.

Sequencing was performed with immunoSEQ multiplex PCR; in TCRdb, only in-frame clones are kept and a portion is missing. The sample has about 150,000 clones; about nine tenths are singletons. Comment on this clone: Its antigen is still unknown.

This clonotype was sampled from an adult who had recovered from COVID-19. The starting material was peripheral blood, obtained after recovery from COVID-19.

This CDR3 is CASSLRVAGDTGELFF. DNA for the CDR3: TGCGCCAGCAGCTTGCGAGTAGCGGGAGACACCGGGGAGCTGTTTTTT. The chain has TRBV5-1 and TRBJ2-2; 9 bases are a match to TRBD2. V lost 1 base, J lost 3 bases, and 4 bases stayed unmatched. Looked up from germline, CDR1 is SGHRS and CDR2 is YFSETQ. CDR3 length: 16 amino acids. The full variable domain, completed using reference TRBV5-1 and TRBJ2-2, is KAGVTQTPRYLIKTRGQQVTLSCSPISGHRSVSWYQQTPGQGLQFLFEYFSETQRNKGNFPGRFSGRQFSNSRSEMNVSTLELGDSALYLCASSLRVAGDTGELFFGEGSRLTVL.